A single sample gave rise to the 8 T cell receptor beta chains below, sequenced in a study of human T cells and chemical hapten exposure. TCRdb re-analysed the RACE reads in MiXCR, keeping a single row per CDR3 protein. The table lists 150,000 to 200,000 distinct CDR3 sequences, under 25% of them singletons. The sample's time point: patch test 3, about 24 weeks after DPC sensitization. As to treatment: therapeutic diphenylcyclopropenone sensitization with weekly scalp DPC. The sample in question was whole blood, obtained in connection with sensitization to the hapten diphenylcyclopropenone (DPC). These TCRs come from a middle-aged woman with alopecia areata. Some clones in this sample may be carry-over from other donors' samples.

This chain links TRBV10-3 with TRBJ2-3; 9 bases fit TRBD1. The germline CDR1 and CDR2 sequences are ENHRY and SYGVKD. V gave up 6 bases and J gave up 5 bases; unmatched junction bases: 6. This CDR3 is 14 amino acids long. The chain's CDR3 is CAIRRGQGRDTQYF. The CDR3 region has the DNA TGTGCCATCAGACGGGGACAGGGTCGAGATACGCAGTATTTT.

This rearrangement joins TRBV28 to TRBJ1-6, with D uncertain. This CDR3 region has 13 residues. Trimming shortened V by 3 bases and J by 5 bases, and 5 bases separated the two germline ends. CDR1 and CDR2 (germline): MDHEN, SYDVKM. The CDR3 DNA sequence: TGTGCCAGCAGTTTGTCCGATAATTCACCCCTCCACTTT. Its translation: CASSLSDNSPLHF.

The chain has TRBV5-1 and TRBJ2-5; no clear D. This CDR3 comprises 15 residues. Trimming cost V 0 bases and J 1 base, with 10 bases left between them. CDR1 and CDR2 (germline): SGHRS, YFSETQ. CDR3 region: CASSLGPGTQETQYF. For the CDR3, the DNA is TGCGCCAGCAGCTTGGGACCCGGAACCCAAGAGACCCAGTACTTC.

This clonotype was found a few times. The chain couples TRBV18 to TRBJ2-6; D not resolved. Germline CDR1 reads KGHSH; CDR2 reads LQKENI. V was pared by 3 bases and J by 0 bases, with 6 bases between. This CDR3 comprises 15 residues. The CDR3 DNA reads TGTGCCAGCTCACCGCAGCTCTCTGGGGCCAACGTCCTGACTTTC. This translates into CASSPQLSGANVLTF.

This clonotype was seen repeatedly, ten times or more. The V and J genes are TRBV29-1 and TRBJ2-7; the match to TRBD1 covers 10 bases. CDR3 length: 14 amino acids. Unmatched junction bases numbered 7, after V lost 7 bases and J lost 1 base. Looked up from germline, CDR1 is SQVTM and CDR2 is ANQGSEA. The CDR3 is CSGGDRGGSYEQYF. As DNA, the CDR3 is TGCAGCGGGGGGGACAGGGGAGGGTCCTACGAGCAGTACTTC.

The sample holds many counts of this clonotype. This chain uses TRBV6-5 with TRBJ1-2, with 7 positions matching TRBD1. The V gene end was trimmed by 6 bases and the J gene end by 6 bases; junction bases not matched to a gene: 4. The CDR3 totals 12 residues. CDR1 MNHEY and CDR2 SVGAGI come from the germline V gene. The CDR3, as DNA: TGTGCCAGCAGAACAGGGGTGAATGGCTACACCTTC. This sequence encodes CASRTGVNGYTF.

The chain links TRBV20-1 to TRBJ2-7; perhaps TRBD2 as D (6 bases). V was pared by 2 bases and J by 1 base, with 15 bases between. The CDR3 is 15 amino acids. CDR1 and CDR2 from the germline V gene are DFQATT and SNEGSKA (reference sequence). The CDR3 DNA sequence: TGCAGTGCTAGACTACCCAAGGCGGGATCCTACGAGCAGTACTTC. The encoded protein is CSARLPKAGSYEQYF.

A few counts support this clonotype. The chain recombines TRBV7-2 with TRBJ2-7; D perhaps matches TRBD2 (6 bases). In germline, CDR1 is SGHTA, CDR2 FQGNSA. Deletions cut 1 base from V and 6 bases from J, with 10 bases between. The CDR3 runs to 13 residues. The CDR3 DNA reads TGTGCCAGCAGCTTAGGGAGGGGAGGCGAGCAGTACTTC. This translates into CASSLGRGGEQYF.